Shown below are 8 T cell receptor beta chains from a single sample sequenced in a study of T cell responses to AZD1222 COVID-19 vaccine. This table comes from immunoSEQ multiplex PCR, and its TCRdb copy is limited to in-frame clones, with some not included. The table includes 25,000 to 35,000 clones, 78% detected once. The sequences come from peripheral blood, collected on day 0 of AZD1222 vaccination. Every receptor here comes from an adult in good health.

This chain links TRBV5-6 with TRBJ1-4; no clear D. V dropped 2 bases and J dropped 2 bases, with 7 bases sitting between them. Germline V gives CDR1 SGHDT, CDR2 YYEEEE. CDR3 size: 14 residues. The CDR3 nucleotides read TGTGCCAGCAGCTTCTTACAGACTAATGAAAAACTGTTTTTT. This encodes CASSFLQTNEKLFF.

The rearrangement uses TRBV6-5 and TRBJ1-2, with a tentative D call TRBD1 (6 bases). CDR1 is MNHEY and CDR2 is SVGAGI in the germline V gene. CDR3 size: 15 residues. Trimming left V 0 bases short and J 0 bases short, with 8 bases between. DNA for the CDR3: TGTGCCAGCAGTTACTCTCACAGGGCTAACTATGGCTACACCTTC. It specifies CASSYSHRANYGYTF.

This clone was seen once. The chain combines TRBV7-2 with TRBJ1-5; D uncertain. V was trimmed by 2 bases and J by 0 bases, leaving 8 bases between them. Per the germline V gene, CDR1 is SGHTA and CDR2 is FQGNSA. The CDR3 sequence is 15 residues long. The CDR3 coding sequence is TGTGCCAGCAGCTTACTAGGGATTAGCAATCAGCCCCAGCATTTT. The encoded protein is CASSLLGISNQPQHF. The full variable domain, in which reference TRBV7-2 and TRBJ1-5 provide the parts outside the CDR3, is GAGVSQSPSNKVTEKGKDVELRCDPISGHTALYWYRQSLGQGLEFLIYFQGNSAPDKSGLPSDRFSAERTGGSVSTLTIQRTQQEDSAVYLCASSLLGISNQPQHFGDGTRLSIL.

This chain uses TRBV18 with TRBJ2-1, with D maybe TRBD2 (6 bases). V lost 0 bases and J 3 bases, leaving 12 bases between the germline ends. Looked up from germline, CDR1 is KGHSH and CDR2 is LQKENI. The CDR3 runs 16 residues. CDR3 residues: CASSPPVGLDYNEQFF. The CDR3 bases are TGTGCCAGCTCACCACCTGTGGGACTTGACTACAATGAGCAGTTCTTC.

The genes are TRBV11-2 and TRBJ1-2, with TRBD1 identical over 7 bases. The CDR3 extends over 14 amino acids. Germline trimming cut 1 base from V and 7 bases from J; bases unmatched to any gene: 6. Germline V lookup: CDR1 SGHAT, CDR2 FQNNGV. CDR3 sequence reads: CASSLVEGAGGYTF. CDR3 DNA: TGTGCCAGCAGCTTAGTGGAGGGGGCTGGTGGCTACACCTTC.

In this sample, this clone turned up once. This sequence joins TRBV21-1 and TRBJ1-4; the D call in the table, TRBD1, was not verified against the DNA. TRBV21-1 corresponds to a pseudogene. This CDR3 contains 14 residues. CDR3: CARVQGQNNEKLFF. CDR3 DNA: TGTGCCCGCGTACAGGGACAGAATAATGAAAAACTGTTTTTT.

This chain joins TRBV30 and TRBJ2-3; D gene uncertain. V was cut by 1 base and J by 7 bases, with 6 bases left in between. Germline loops: CDR1 GTSNPN, CDR2 SVGIG (reference sequence). The CDR3 contains 11 residues. The CDR3 loop is CAWSAPNTQYF. The CDR3 region has the DNA TGTGCCTGGAGTGCCCCCAATACGCAGTATTTT. Variable domain in full (rest from reference TRBV30 and TRBJ2-3): SQTIHQWPATLVQPVGSPLSLECTVEGTSNPNLYWYRQAAGRGLQLLFYSVGIGQISSEVPQNLSASRPQDRQFILSSKKLLLSDSGFYLCAWSAPNTQYFGPGTRLTVL.

The genes are TRBV28 and TRBJ2-4; D unresolved. Germline values: CDR1 MDHEN, CDR2 SYDVKM. This CDR3 spans 15 amino acids. With 8 bases removed from V and 6 bases from J, the gap between germline ends came to 20 bases. This CDR3 is CASSPRLGTGNIQYF. The CDR3 DNA is TGTGCCAGCTCCCCCCGACTGGGTACCGGAAACATTCAGTACTTC.